This T cell receptor (beta chain) was found in a study of graft-versus-host responses after intestinal transplantation. About the study: Transplantation in recipients was multivisceral, liver-intestinal, or isolated intestinal. All recipients were given anti-thymocyte globulin induction, and tacrolimus and steroids were then administered for about three years. Whole-study findings and limits: In recipient marrow, GvH clones were found, and some appeared first in ileum or blood.

The CDR3 sequence is 14 residues long. Trimming removed 5 bases from V and 10 bases from J, with 18 bases in between. The germline V gene has CDR1 SEHNR and CDR2 FQNEAQ (reference sequence). In the case of this clone: The antigen is undetermined.

Measured with immunoSEQ multiplex PCR; TCRdb has only the in-frame clones, and not every one. Altogether some 8,000 clones are present, 85% to 95% being singletons, with the ten largest covering approximately 1.5%. This specimen was PBMCs, taken around 31 days after intestinal transplant. This clonotype was sampled from a human patient who received an intestinal transplant, so some T cells may come from the graft donor. J is TRBJ2-1 and V is TRBV7-9; tentative D call: TRBD1 (6 bases). The CDR3 DNA sequence: TGTGCCAGCAGCAGCGACAGGACCTCCGGGGAGCAGTTCTTC. Residues: CASSSDRTSGEQFF.